A single sample gave rise to the 8 T cell receptor beta chains below, sequenced in a study of low-dose radiotherapy and immunotherapy resistance in tumors. The time point here: after trial treatment. Documented treatment: LDRT plus nivolumab, ipilimumab, low-dose cyclophosphamide and aspirin (RACIN trial). Gene-specific TRAV and TRBV primers were used for first-strand cDNA, covering alpha and beta chains. With a V-primer adapter and a constant-region primer, TCRs were amplified for 20 to 25 PCR cycles. Via MiXCR, TCRdb re-called the reads, giving one row per CDR3 protein. This sample has more than 70,000 distinct CDR3 sequences; under 25% occur once, and the top ten carry about 13%. Specimen: PBMCs, collected after low-dose radiotherapy plus immunotherapy. The receptors were gathered from a female donor with ovarian cancer.

This clonotype has a count of ten or more. This chain connects TRBV6-5 to TRBJ2-2; weak D call: TRBD1 (6 bases). The CDR3 extends over 13 amino acids. The germline V gene encodes CDR1 MNHEY and CDR2 SVGAGI. Between the trimmed V and J ends, which lost 6 bases and 5 bases, there was a span of 10 bases. The CDR3 region is CASSRGQTGELFF. For the CDR3, the DNA is TGTGCCAGCAGCCGAGGACAGACCGGGGAGCTGTTTTTT.

In its sample, this clonotype was seen many times. The V call is TRBV11-2, the J call TRBJ2-2; perhaps D is TRBD1 or TRBD2 (5 bases each). The V gene lost 0 bases and the J gene lost 4 bases, with 18 bases spanning the gap. There are 18 residues in the CDR3. The V gene's germline CDR1 is SGHAT and CDR2 FQNNGV. DNA for the CDR3: TGTGCCAGCAGCTTAGAGGTCCCCGGGGCATGGGGCACCGGGGAGCTGTTTTTT. It codes for CASSLEVPGAWGTGELFF.

Notes on this clonotype: Possible read error: a much larger clone is one base away. The chain recombines TRBV7-9 with TRBJ2-2, with 15 bases that match TRBD2. CDR1 is SEHNR, CDR2 FQNEAQ, per germline (reference sequence). CDR3 size: 16 residues. The trim removed 5 bases at V and 5 bases at J, leaving 3 bases unmatched. The CDR3 region is CASSEGLAGGTGELFF. Here the CDR3 DNA reads TGTGCCAGCAGCGAGGGACTAGCGGGAGGAACCGGGGAGCTGTTTTTT.

Many counts were recorded for this clonotype. The chain is built from TRBV5-1 and TRBJ2-6; D tentatively reads TRBD1 or TRBD2 (5 bases each). Germline CDR1 reads SGHRS; CDR2 reads YFSETQ. Trimming left V 4 bases short and J 0 bases short, with 8 bases between. This CDR3 is 15 amino acids long. The CDR3: CASSRGDSGANVLTF. The CDR3 DNA follows: TGCGCCAGCAGCAGGGGAGACTCTGGGGCCAACGTCCTGACTTTC.

Many counts were recorded for this clonotype. This chain uses TRBV6-6 with TRBJ1-1, with D unclear. The CDR3 is made up of 14 amino acids. V lost 4 bases, J lost 0 bases, and 9 bases lay in between. Germline lookup yields CDR1 MNHNY and CDR2 SVGAGI (reference sequence). CDR3 sequence: CASSFSQVNTEAFF. For the CDR3, the DNA is TGTGCCAGCAGTTTCAGCCAAGTGAACACTGAAGCTTTCTTT.

J is TRBJ2-3 and V is TRBV6-2 or TRBV6-3; no definite D call. Germline lookup yields CDR1 MNHEY and CDR2 SVGEGT. This CDR3 has 12 amino acids. V lost 7 bases and J 5 bases, leaving 10 bases between the germline ends. DNA for the CDR3: TGTGCCAGCAAGAGCCCGAAAGATACGCAGTATTTT. It yields the protein CASKSPKDTQYF.

Ten or more counts support this clonotype. The V and J genes are TRBV7-9 and TRBJ1-5, with TRBD1 matching over 7 bases. The CDR3 is made up of 15 amino acids. Per germline, CDR1 SEHNR and CDR2 FQNEAQ (reference sequence). V shed 5 bases and J 0 bases; nucleotides not matched to a gene: 4. CDR3: CASSQGEGSNQPQHF. The CDR3 coding sequence is TGTGCCAGCAGCCAGGGGGAGGGTAGCAATCAGCCCCAGCATTTT.

In its sample, this clonotype was seen many times. The CDR3 loop is CASSSLSGLAGRHTGELFF. The CDR3 region has the DNA TGTGCCAGCAGTTCCCTAAGCGGACTAGCGGGGAGACACACCGGGGAGCTGTTTTTT. V is TRBV12-3 or TRBV12-4 and J is TRBJ2-2, with 12 positions matching TRBD2. The ends lost 4 bases at V and 3 bases at J; junction bases unmatched: 12. The CDR3 extends over 19 amino acids.